These 19 T cell receptor beta chains came from one sample sequenced in a study of CD4 T cells in relation to SARS-CoV-2 and coronaviruses. Before the COVID-19 pandemic, during about 2010-2018, CD4+ T cells were taken from unexposed donors. The data were produced by immunoSEQ multiplex PCR, yet TCRdb's version contains in-frame clones alone and is incomplete. The repertoire has some 68,000 clones, over 85% of them found once; the top ten carry around 0.21%. The specimen was naive CD4+ T cells from PBMCs. The sample's subset: naive CD4+ T cells isolated by negative enrichment. The receptor set was obtained from a human donor in good health.

V gene TRBV3-1 (or the pseudogene TRBV3-2) combines with J gene TRBJ1-2; no definite D call. This CDR3 is 15 amino acids long. In germline, CDR1 is LGHDT, CDR2 YNNKEL (reference sequence). V dropped 0 bases and J dropped 4 bases, with 12 bases sitting between them. CDR3 nucleotide sequence: TGTGCCAGCAGCCAAGATAATGGAGGCGCCTATGGCTACACCTTC. Residues: CASSQDNGGAYGYTF.

This chain joins TRBV7-2 and TRBJ2-7; D possibly corresponds to TRBD2 (6 bases). This CDR3 comprises 15 residues. Germline CDR1 reads SGHTA; CDR2 reads FQGNSA. V lost 5 bases and J lost 2, with 16 bases in between. This CDR3 is CASSHEGTATYEQYF. The CDR3 DNA follows: TGTGCCAGCAGCCACGAAGGGACTGCCACCTACGAGCAGTACTTC.

CDR3 protein: CASSQDKTAGDTQYF. CDR3 sequence (DNA): TGCGCCAGCAGCCAGGATAAGACGGCGGGAGATACGCAGTATTTT. The rearrangement joins TRBV4-1 to TRBJ2-3; a possible D gene is TRBD2 (5 bases). There are 15 residues in the CDR3. Looked up from germline, CDR1 is MGHRA and CDR2 is YSYEKL. V shed 3 bases and J shed 5 bases, with 15 bases lying between them.

This rearrangement joins TRBV9 to TRBJ2-5, with D possibly TRBD2 on 5 matching bases. Germline CDR1 reads SGDLS; CDR2 reads YYNGEE. V lost 1 base, J lost 5 bases, and 15 bases lay in between. This CDR3 is 15 amino acids long. CDR3 nucleotides: TGTGCCAGCAGCGTAATGCACGGGATGGGGGAGACCCAGTACTTC. Its translation is CASSVMHGMGETQYF. Full variable domain (rest looked up from reference TRBV9 and TRBJ2-5): DSGVTQTPKHLITATGQRVTLRCSPRSGDLSVYWYQQSLDQGLQFLIQYYNGEERAKGNILERFSAQQFPDLHSELNLSSLELGDSALYFCASSVMHGMGETQYFGPGTRLLVL.

The chain links TRBV5-1 to TRBJ1-1, with TRBD1 identical over 7 bases. CDR1 is SGHRS and CDR2 is YFSETQ in the germline V gene. J lost 4 bases, V lost 4 bases, and 4 bases had no gene match. The CDR3 has 13 amino acids. CDR3 region: CASSVDRPTEAFF. In DNA, the CDR3 is TGCGCCAGCAGCGTGGACAGGCCCACTGAAGCTTTCTTT.

This clone occurred once. The gene calls are TRBV28 and TRBJ2-7; D is possibly TRBD1 (6 bases). V was shortened by 2 bases and J by 3 bases, with 11 bases between the two germline ends. Germline CDR1 MDHEN, CDR2 SYDVKM. The CDR3 runs 14 residues. CDR3 amino acids: CASSLPQGGYEQYF. In DNA form, the CDR3 reads TGTGCCAGCAGTTTACCGCAAGGGGGCTACGAGCAGTACTTC.

This chain links TRBV7-9 with TRBJ2-1, with 12 nucleotides matching TRBD2. Trimming cost V 7 bases and J 4 bases; bases outside gene matches: 5. The CDR3 contains 15 residues. CDR1 is SEHNR and CDR2 is FQNEAQ in the germline V gene (reference sequence). For the CDR3, the DNA is TGTGCCAGCACCTCCGGACTAGCGGGATACAATGAGCAGTTCTTC. Translated, it gives CASTSGLAGYNEQFF.

V usage is TRBV4-3 and J usage is TRBJ1-6, with 10 bases fitting TRBD1. The CDR3 extends over 16 amino acids. Per the germline V gene, CDR1 is LGHNA and CDR2 is YSLEER. After removal of 0 bases from V and 9 bases from J, the junction contained 5 bases not matched to a gene. Here the CDR3 reads CASSQDDRGLSSPLHF. As DNA, the CDR3 is TGCGCCAGCAGCCAAGATGACAGGGGGCTTAGTTCACCCCTCCACTTT.

The chain is built from TRBV30 and TRBJ2-7; TRBD1 matches 8 bases. V gave up 1 base and J gave up 8 bases; unmatched junction bases: 10. This CDR3 spans 14 amino acids. The germline V gene has CDR1 GTSNPN and CDR2 SVGIG (reference sequence). The CDR3 protein is CAWSGGRGRAQQYF. The CDR3 DNA is TGTGCCTGGAGTGGGGGCAGGGGGCGCGCCCAGCAGTACTTC.

The gene calls are TRBV5-4 and TRBJ1-6; no definite D call. Trimming removed 2 bases from V and 6 bases from J, with 9 bases in between. This CDR3 comprises 14 residues. Germline CDR1 reads SGHNT; CDR2 reads YYREEE (reference sequence). CDR3 DNA: TGTGCCAGCAGCTTCGGAAGATTTAATTCACCCCTCCACTTT. Encoded protein: CASSFGRFNSPLHF.

CDR3 in DNA: TGTGCTAGTGGTTACCGAAACCCGCAGTGCACAGATACGCAGTATTTT. It is translated as CASGYRNPQCTDTQYF. This sequence joins TRBV12-5 and TRBJ2-3; D not resolved. The CDR3 totals 16 residues. Germline V gives CDR1 LGHNT, CDR2 FRNRAP. Trimming pared 4 bases from V and 1 base from J, leaving 15 bases between. The full variable domain, rest sourced from reference TRBV12-5 and TRBJ2-3, is DARVTQTPRHKVTEMGQEVTMRCQPILGHNTVFWYRQTMMQGLELLAYFRNRAPLDDSGMPKDRFSAEMPDATLATLKIQPSEPRDSAVYFCASGYRNPQCTDTQYFGPGTRLTVL.

The V and J genes are TRBV18 and TRBJ1-4; 7 nucleotides align to TRBD1. This CDR3 region has 15 residues. V trimming: 6 bases; J trimming: 8 bases; junction bases outside the gene matches: 12. Germline assignment: CDR1 KGHSH and CDR2 LQKENI. CDR3 nucleotide sequence: TGTGCCAGCTCGCCAGGAACAGGGGAAAGCGAAAAACTGTTTTTT. Amino acids: CASSPGTGESEKLFF.

This chain connects TRBV18 to TRBJ1-1, with D perhaps matching TRBD1 (5 bases). Trimming took 6 bases from V and 5 from J, leaving 16 bases between them. Germline values: CDR1 KGHSH, CDR2 LQKENI. This CDR3 has 14 amino acids. The DNA for the CDR3 is TGTGCCAGCTCCCCCCCCGGGGGGAGGACTGAAGCTTTCTTT. The encoded protein is CASSPPGGRTEAFF.

This chain uses TRBV5-1 with TRBJ1-2; 10 bases map to TRBD1. Germline CDR1 and CDR2: SGHRS and YFSETQ. The CDR3 consists of 15 residues. Unmatched junction bases numbered 5, after V lost 0 bases and J lost 6 bases. DNA for the CDR3: TGCGCCAGCAGCTTGGGAGGGACAGGGGAGGATGGCTACACCTTC. This encodes CASSLGGTGEDGYTF.

The chain has TRBV28 and TRBJ1-2; D is uncertain. V was pared by 2 bases and J by 2 bases, with 9 bases between. CDR3 length: 14 residues. CDR1 is MDHEN, CDR2 SYDVKM, per germline. The CDR3 DNA reads TGTGCCAGCAGTTTAGGCCAGCCCAACTATGGCTACACCTTC. Protein: CASSLGQPNYGYTF.

The chain couples TRBV9 to TRBJ1-2; D is possibly TRBD1 (5 bases). Germline assignment: CDR1 SGDLS and CDR2 YYNGEE. V was pared by 4 bases and J by 4 bases, with 14 bases between. The CDR3 runs 14 residues. CDR3 loop: CASSPQTDPYGYTF. The CDR3 coding sequence is TGTGCCAGCAGCCCTCAGACAGACCCCTATGGCTACACCTTC.

This clone occurred once. This chain uses TRBV7-2 with TRBJ2-7; 7 nucleotides line up with TRBD1. CDR1 and CDR2 from the germline V gene are SGHTA and FQGNSA. V was clipped by 1 base and J by 6 bases; unmatched bases: 3. The CDR3 is 13 residues long. The CDR3 coding sequence is TGTGCCAGCAGCTTAGAGGGGGCCTCCGAGCAGTACTTC. Translation: CASSLEGASEQYF. Full variable domain (missing parts from reference TRBV7-2 and TRBJ2-7): GAGVSQSPSNKVTEKGKDVELRCDPISGHTALYWYRQSLGQGLEFLIYFQGNSAPDKSGLPSDRFSAERTGGSVSTLTIQRTQQEDSAVYLCASSLEGASEQYFGPGTRLTVT.

This rearrangement joins TRBV6-1 to TRBJ2-7; 14 bases are a match to TRBD2. The V segment lost 3 bases and the J segment 5 bases; nucleotides outside the gene matches: 9. Germline values: CDR1 MNHNS, CDR2 SASEGT. CDR3 length: 17 amino acids. The CDR3 loop is CASSERGTSGSPHEQYF. The CDR3 DNA reads as TGTGCCAGCAGTGAGAGAGGGACTAGCGGGAGTCCCCACGAGCAGTACTTC.

The gene calls are TRBV5-1 and TRBJ2-5; D perhaps matches TRBD2 (5 bases). The CDR3 extends over 14 amino acids. The ends were cut back, 4 bases at V and 4 bases at J, with 14 bases in the middle. Germline lookup yields CDR1 SGHRS and CDR2 YFSETQ. In DNA, the CDR3 is TGCGCCAGCAGCGCGGGCGATCGGGGAGAGACCCAGTACTTC. Its translation is CASSAGDRGETQYF.